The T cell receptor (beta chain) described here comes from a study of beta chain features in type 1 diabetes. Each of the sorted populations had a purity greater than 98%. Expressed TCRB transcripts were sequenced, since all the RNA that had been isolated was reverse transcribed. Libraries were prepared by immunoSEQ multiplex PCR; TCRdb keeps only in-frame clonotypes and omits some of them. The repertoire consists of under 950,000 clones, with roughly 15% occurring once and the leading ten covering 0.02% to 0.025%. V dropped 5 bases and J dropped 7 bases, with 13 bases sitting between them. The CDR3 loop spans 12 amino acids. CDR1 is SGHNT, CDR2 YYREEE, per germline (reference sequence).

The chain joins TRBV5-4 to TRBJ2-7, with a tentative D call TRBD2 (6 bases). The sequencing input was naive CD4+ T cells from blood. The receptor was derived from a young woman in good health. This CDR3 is CASSKGEVEQYF. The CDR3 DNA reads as TGTGCCAGCAGTAAAGGGGAGGTAGAGCAGTACTTC.